This T cell receptor beta chain was captured by sequencing in a study of read filtering for tumor transcriptome and immune sequencing. Study as a whole: Patients were about 17 male and 11 to 15 female, mean age 65.9 years, range roughly 45 to 85. R-ISS stage counts were 8 for I, 16 for II, 7 for III. After DNase treatment, RNA was made into whole-transcriptome libraries. Per sample, TCR-region reads ranged about 4 to 11 million by IR-seq, roughly 80 to 1273 by RNA-seq.

The CDR3 has 16 residues. Trimming cost V 5 bases and J 7 bases; bases outside gene matches: 11. From germline, CDR1 is MNHEY and CDR2 SMNVEV (reference sequence). Molecular barcoded adaptors covering alpha/delta and beta/gamma chains were used on approximately 440 ng RNA. TCRdb ran MiXCR on the reads and lists one entry per CDR3 protein. The sample shows several thousand distinct CDR3 sequences, approximately 21% of them seen only once. This clonotype rates as medium-sized. The sequence derives from a donor at least 40 years old with multiple myeloma. This chain joins TRBV27 and TRBJ2-1; TRBD2 aligns across 10 bases. The sample comprised a population of CD138-negative cells sorted from bone marrow. In DNA form, the CDR3 reads TGTGCCAGCAGTAAGCCGGGACTAGCGTCTATTAATGAGCAGTTCTTC. It encodes CASSKPGLASINEQFF.